The clone carrying this T cell receptor (beta chain) was seen a handful of times. Its antigen is currently unknown. The sample originates from a study of human T cells and chemical hapten exposure. The wider study: Yields of TCR per sample differed, chiefly owing to small differences in pooled library volume. Whole-study results and caveats: Those TCRs sitting above 1 in 1000 frequency stayed the same with DPC sensitization.

Germline CDR1 and CDR2: GTSNPN and SVGIG (reference sequence). The junction had 3 bases not matched to a gene; V was cut back by 2 bases and J by 2 bases. This CDR3 has 14 amino acids. TCRdb independently ran MiXCR on the 5' RACE reads; one entry per CDR3 protein. The sample carries 70,000 to 85,000 distinct CDR3 sequences, roughly 15% recorded once. Researchers extracted total RNA from unfractionated whole blood. V and J are TRBV30 and TRBJ2-1; 7 nucleotides align to TRBD2. This sequence originates from a female donor in good health. The CDR3 nucleotides are TGTGCCTGGAGTCGCGGGGGTCCCTACAATGAGCAGTTCTTC. It encodes CAWSRGGPYNEQFF. The full variable domain, completed using reference TRBV30 and TRBJ2-1, is SQTIHQWPATLVQPVGSPLSLECTVEGTSNPNLYWYRQAAGRGLQLLFYSVGIGQISSEVPQNLSASRPQDRQFILSSKKLLLSDSGFYLCAWSRGGPYNEQFFGPGTRLTVL.